The 23 T cell receptor beta chains presented below share a single source sample, sequenced in a study of identical twins. TCRdb re-called the 5' RACE reads through MiXCR, storing one row per CDR3 protein. Among hundreds of thousands of distinct CDR3 sequences, roughly 26% were seen once, and the ten largest hold around 3%. These sequences were also reported in another study, on T cells expressing NK-cell markers.

Sequencing was carried out using CD4+ T cells sorted from blood. The receptor set was obtained from a young woman in good health.

This clonotype was picked up a small number of times. The chain recombines TRBV20-1 with TRBJ2-2; D is unresolved. The germline V gene has CDR1 DFQATT and CDR2 SNEGSKA (reference sequence). The V and J ends lost 7 bases and 3 bases respectively, with 9 bases between them. The CDR3 length is 12 residues. CDR3 bases: TGCAGTGTACGGCCCGACACCGGGGAGCTGTTTTTT. It translates to CSVRPDTGELFF.

The J gene is TRBJ1-1, the V gene TRBV7-9, with 7 nucleotides matching TRBD1. Looked up from germline, CDR1 is SEHNR and CDR2 is FQNEAQ (reference sequence). The trim removed 2 bases at V and 3 bases at J, leaving 6 bases unmatched. CDR3 length: 15 residues. CDR3 sequence: CASSLFTGVHTEAFF. The CDR3 region has the DNA TGTGCCAGCAGCTTATTTACAGGGGTTCACACTGAAGCTTTCTTT.

V usage is TRBV7-2 and J usage is TRBJ1-5, with TRBD1 matching 7 bases. Trimming took 5 bases from V and 0 from J; bases not matched to a gene: 4. The CDR3 length is 15 residues. Germline CDR1 is SGHTA and CDR2 is FQGNSA. DNA of the CDR3: TGTGCCAGCAGCACCCGGACAGGTAGCAATCAGCCCCAGCATTTT. It codes for CASSTRTGSNQPQHF.

V is TRBV3-1 and J is TRBJ2-2; 8 bases are shared with TRBD2. The germline V gene encodes CDR1 LGHDT and CDR2 YNNKEL (reference sequence). CDR3 size: 20 residues. Trimming removed 4 bases from V and 0 bases from J; junction bases left unmatched: 16. For the CDR3, the DNA is TGTGCCAGCAGCCCCGGTCGGGGGACTAGTTATTACACGAACACCGGGGAGCTGTTTTTT. Its protein product is CASSPGRGTSYYTNTGELFF.

The chain links TRBV15 to TRBJ2-7; 7 nucleotides align to TRBD2. Trimming at V came to 7 bases and at J to 4 bases, leaving 7 bases not matched to a gene. The V gene's germline CDR1 is LNHNV and CDR2 YYDKDF (reference sequence). CDR3 length equals 13 residues. CDR3 loop: CATTYGGGYEQYF. The CDR3 coding sequence is TGTGCCACCACCTACGGGGGAGGGTACGAGCAGTACTTC.

This clonotype turned up a few times. This chain links TRBV9 with TRBJ2-1, with TRBD1 as a possible D gene (6 bases). The CDR3 has 15 amino acids. Germline CDR1 is SGDLS and CDR2 is YYNGEE. V was pared by 0 bases and J by 4 bases, with 11 bases between. The CDR3 reads CASSVAGVRYNEQFF. The CDR3 DNA follows: TGTGCCAGCAGCGTAGCAGGGGTGAGATACAATGAGCAGTTCTTC.

A word on this clonotype: A much larger clone differs by one base, so this may be a read error. This rearrangement joins TRBV20-1 to TRBJ2-7; TRBD2 agrees at 13 bases. After removal of 5 bases from V and 3 bases from J, the junction contained 7 bases not matched to a gene. CDR1 DFQATT and CDR2 SNEGSKA come from the germline V gene (reference sequence). This CDR3 spans 15 amino acids. In DNA form, the CDR3 reads TGCAGTGCTTGTACTAGCGGGGGGGCGGTCTACGAGCAGTACTTC. Its translation is CSACTSGGAVYEQYF.

This clonotype showed up just once. This chain joins TRBV5-1 and TRBJ1-2, with a possible D match to TRBD1 (6 bases). CDR1 and CDR2 from the germline V gene are SGHRS and YFSETQ. The V and J ends lost 1 base and 3 bases respectively, with 16 bases between them. The length of the CDR3 is 16 residues. CDR3 residues: CASSLSSTGLDYGYTF. CDR3 sequence (DNA): TGCGCCAGCAGCTTGTCGTCGACAGGTCTGGACTATGGCTACACCTTC.

This clonotype is a singleton in its sample. The chain couples TRBV5-1 to TRBJ2-3, with D hard to call. From germline, CDR1 is SGHRS and CDR2 YFSETQ. The V end lost 1 base, the J end lost 2 bases, and 11 bases lay between the germline ends. The CDR3 extends over 15 amino acids. CDR3: CASSLSRPPTDTQYF. The CDR3 DNA reads as TGCGCCAGCAGCTTGTCTAGACCCCCCACAGATACGCAGTATTTT.

This clonotype was counted at least ten times. This sequence joins TRBV12-3 or TRBV12-4 and TRBJ1-1; the D gene is possibly TRBD1 (5 bases). Trimming took 7 bases from V and 4 from J, leaving 16 bases between them. CDR3 size: 14 residues. The CDR3 sequence is CASTIRQGRTEAFF. Here the CDR3 DNA reads TGTGCCAGCACCATTCGGCAGGGTCGCACTGAAGCTTTCTTT.

This clonotype showed up just a few times. This chain links TRBV7-3 with TRBJ1-1; D remains ambiguous. The CDR3 totals 14 residues. In germline, CDR1 is SGHTA, CDR2 FQGTGA. The V end was cut by 2 bases, the J end by 4 bases, with 11 bases between. DNA for the CDR3: TGTGCCAGCAGCTTATTCAGAGGGTCCACTGAAGCTTTCTTT. Protein product: CASSLFRGSTEAFF.

This sequence joins TRBV3-1 and TRBJ2-3; TRBD2 matches at 8 bases. With 0 bases clipped from V and 8 bases from J, the junction kept 4 bases outside the gene matches. The germline V gene encodes CDR1 LGHDT and CDR2 YNNKEL (reference sequence). The CDR3 consists of 14 residues. CDR3 coding DNA: TGTGCCAGCAGCCAAGAGACCAGCGGGGGTACGCAGTATTTT. Its protein is CASSQETSGGTQYF.

The V call is TRBV10-3, the J call TRBJ1-2; the D gene is possibly TRBD1 (6 bases). Germline loops: CDR1 ENHRY, CDR2 SYGVKD. V lost 4 bases to trimming and J lost 8 bases, with 11 bases between them. The CDR3 extends over 12 amino acids. CDR3 DNA sequence: TGTGCCATCAGTGGCAGGGGAGACGGCTACACCTTC. This gives the protein CAISGRGDGYTF.

This clonotype was detected many times. The chain combines TRBV10-1 with TRBJ1-2, with 7 nucleotides matching TRBD1. Germline V gene lookup returns CDR1 WNHNN and CDR2 SYGVQD (reference sequence). J gave up 5 bases and V 8 bases, and 14 bases lay outside the gene matches. This CDR3 is 15 amino acids long. The DNA for the CDR3 is TGCGCCAGCTTCTCGATCGGGACAGCCTTTTATGGCTACACCTTC. Encoded protein: CASFSIGTAFYGYTF.

This clonotype has just a few counts. The V call is TRBV20-1, the J call TRBJ1-2; no clear D. V lost 4 bases and J 6 bases, leaving 6 bases between the germline ends. This CDR3 spans 10 amino acids. Germline V gene data show CDR1 as DFQATT and CDR2 as SNEGSKA (reference sequence). The CDR3 DNA reads TGCAGTGCTATATCCAATGGCTACACCTTC. It specifies CSAISNGYTF.

V gene TRBV7-9 combines with J gene TRBJ2-2; the D gene is possibly TRBD2 (6 bases). V was shortened by 5 bases and J by 5 bases, with 18 bases between the two germline ends. Germline CDR1 and CDR2: SEHNR and FQNEAQ (reference sequence). CDR3 length equals 16 residues. The DNA of the CDR3 is TGTGCCAGCAGCCCTCAGGGCGGGGCGCAAACCGGGGAGCTGTTTTTT. This encodes CASSPQGGAQTGELFF.

This clonotype was picked up many times. This chain links TRBV12-3 or TRBV12-4 with TRBJ2-2; D perhaps matches TRBD1 (5 bases). The CDR3 extends over 14 amino acids. V was pared by 5 bases and J by 7 bases, with 14 bases between. The CDR3 nucleotides are TGTGCCAGCAGTCCCCAGGGTTTTGGCGGGGAGCTGTTTTTT. Protein sequence: CASSPQGFGGELFF.

This chain uses TRBV15 with TRBJ2-1; no clear D gene. Germline loops: CDR1 LNHNV, CDR2 YYDKDF (reference sequence). With 1 base removed from V and 12 bases from J, the gap between germline ends came to 16 bases. The CDR3 is 14 amino acids. CDR3 in amino acids: CATSRVGGGLGQFF. Written as DNA, the CDR3 is TGTGCCACCAGCAGAGTAGGCGGTGGATTGGGGCAGTTCTTC.

The chain employs TRBV5-1 and TRBJ1-2; D is unresolved. CDR3 size: 14 residues. Germline V gives CDR1 SGHRS, CDR2 YFSETQ. V was cut by 1 base and J by 13 bases, with 20 bases left in between. The CDR3 protein is CASSLNEQPRAGTF. For the CDR3, the DNA is TGCGCCAGCAGCTTGAATGAACAGCCGAGGGCAGGCACCTTC.

This clonotype appeared many times. This sequence joins TRBV12-3 or TRBV12-4 and TRBJ2-7, with no clear D. The V and J ends lost 2 bases and 1 base respectively, with 12 bases between them. The length of the CDR3 is 15 residues. CDR3 in amino acids: CASSLWGMRSYEQYF. DNA for the CDR3: TGTGCCAGCAGTTTATGGGGAATGCGGTCCTACGAGCAGTACTTC.

The chain links TRBV20-1 to TRBJ1-4; no firm D call. Trimming stripped 6 bases from V and 8 bases from J, with 7 bases between. The CDR3 runs 10 residues. Germline V lookup: CDR1 DFQATT, CDR2 SNEGSKA (reference sequence). The CDR3 DNA reads as TGCAGTGCGAAGAGAGAAAAACTGTTTTTT. Translated: CSAKREKLFF.

The chain employs TRBV5-5 and TRBJ1-1; D might be TRBD1 (5 bases). Trimming removed 2 bases at V and 0 bases at J, with 11 bases between. In germline, CDR1 is SGHKS, CDR2 YYEKEE (reference sequence). CDR3 size: 15 residues. The CDR3 reads CASSFWGSMNTEAFF. The DNA of the CDR3 is TGTGCCAGCAGCTTTTGGGGCAGCATGAACACTGAAGCTTTCTTT.

This clonotype was seen more than once but under ten times. The chain carries TRBV5-1 and TRBJ1-1; D not resolved. V lost 2 bases to trimming and J lost 4 bases, with 12 bases between them. The CDR3 loop spans 14 amino acids. Germline V lookup: CDR1 SGHRS, CDR2 YFSETQ. This CDR3 reads CASSFGSVGTEAFF. The CDR3 bases are TGCGCCAGCAGCTTTGGAAGTGTGGGCACTGAAGCTTTCTTT.